This T cell receptor beta chain was sequenced in a study of technical replicates of blood from a few donors. Here immunoSEQ multiplex PCR was the method, and the copy in TCRdb shows in-frame clones only, minus some. The top ten hold 9.5% to 15% of the sample, which has approximately 15,000 clones, 65% to 85% seen once. Sequencing was carried out using PBMCs. This receptor was obtained from a human donor in good health.

This chain's CDR3 is CASSLAGRTSGYNEQFF. In DNA, the CDR3 is TGCGCCAGCAGCTTGGCCGGAAGGACTAGCGGCTACAATGAGCAGTTCTTC. The V call is TRBV5-1, the J call TRBJ2-1, with TRBD2 matching 10 bases. Trimming took 0 bases from V and 3 from J; bases not matched to a gene: 6. The CDR3 totals 17 residues. Germline lookup yields CDR1 SGHRS and CDR2 YFSETQ. Combining the CDR3 with reference TRBV5-1 and TRBJ2-1 gives the whole variable domain KAGVTQTPRYLIKTRGQQVTLSCSPISGHRSVSWYQQTPGQGLQFLFEYFSETQRNKGNFPGRFSGRQFSNSRSEMNVSTLELGDSALYLCASSLAGRTSGYNEQFFGPGTRLTVL.